A selection of T cell receptor beta chains follows, all from one sample in a study of CD8 T cells in Susac syndrome. Using its own MiXCR run on the immunoSEQ multiplex PCR reads, TCRdb lists one record per CDR3 protein. The sample has about 160,000 distinct CDR3 sequences; less than 95% are singletons. The sample consisted of CD4+ T cells from PBMCs. The receptors originated from a human donor with multiple sclerosis. The CDR3 runs from the conserved cysteine through the conserved F or W. D genes are given only for firm matches. Clone size, where shown, is once, few, many, or a class for clones that have expanded.

v_gene: TRBV11-2
j_gene: TRBJ1-1
d_gene: NA
abundance: NA
CDR3aa: CASSYRGRGTEAFF
CDR3nt: TGTGCCAGCAGCTATCGGGGGCGGGGAACTGAAGCTTTCTTT

v_gene: TRBV9
j_gene: TRBJ2-5
d_gene: NA
abundance: NA
CDR3aa: CASSPQSERRGETQYF
CDR3nt: TGTGCCAGCAGCCCCCAAAGTGAGAGGCGTGGAGAGACCCAGTACTTC

v_gene: TRBV24-1
j_gene: TRBJ1-2
d_gene: NA
abundance: NA
CDR3aa: CATSDTRGGDYGYTF
CDR3nt: TGTGCCACCAGTGATACCAGAGGGGGGGACTATGGCTACACCTTC

v_gene: TRBV30
j_gene: TRBJ2-2
d_gene: NA
abundance: NA
CDR3aa: CAWSVVGRGAGELFF
CDR3nt: TGTGCCTGGAGTGTAGTTGGCAGGGGGGCCGGGGAGCTGTTTTTT

v_gene: TRBV3-1
j_gene: TRBJ2-5
d_gene: TRBD2
abundance: NA
CDR3aa: CASSASGRRQETQYF
CDR3nt: TGTGCCAGCAGCGCTAGCGGGAGGCGGCAAGAGACCCAGTACTTC

v_gene: TRBV10-3
j_gene: TRBJ1-3
d_gene: TRBD1
abundance: NA
CDR3aa: CAISEGDRGNGNTIYF
CDR3nt: TGTGCCATCAGTGAAGGGGACAGGGGGAATGGAAACACCATATATTTT

v_gene: TRBV29-1
j_gene: TRBJ1-4
d_gene: NA
abundance: NA
CDR3aa: CSAGATNEKLFF
CDR3nt: TGCAGCGCAGGGGCTACTAATGAAAAACTGTTTTTT

v_gene: TRBV12-3/TRBV12-4
j_gene: TRBJ2-7
d_gene: NA
abundance: few
CDR3aa: CASRGFYEQYF
CDR3nt: TGTGCCAGCCGAGGGTTCTACGAGCAGTACTTC

v_gene: TRBV6-5
j_gene: TRBJ1-1
d_gene: NA
abundance: NA
CDR3aa: CASSYSGTQAFF
CDR3nt: TGTGCCAGCAGTTACTCGGGGACTCAAGCTTTCTTT

v_gene: TRBV2
j_gene: TRBJ2-4
d_gene: NA
abundance: NA
CDR3aa: CASKAGNIQYF
CDR3nt: TGTGCCAGCAAGGCCGGAAACATTCAGTACTTC

v_gene: TRBV30
j_gene: TRBJ2-1
d_gene: NA
abundance: NA
CDR3aa: CAWSSRVEQFF
CDR3nt: TGTGCCTGGAGTAGTAGGGTCGAGCAGTTCTTC

v_gene: TRBV5-1
j_gene: TRBJ1-3
d_gene: TRBD1
abundance: NA
CDR3aa: CASSLGGGLYSGNTIYF
CDR3nt: TGCGCCAGCAGCTTGGGAGGGGGCCTCTACTCTGGAAACACCATATATTTT

v_gene: TRBV27
j_gene: TRBJ2-2
d_gene: NA
abundance: NA
CDR3aa: CASSGTRNTGELFF
CDR3nt: TGTGCCAGCAGTGGGACCCGGAACACCGGGGAGCTGTTTTTT

v_gene: TRBV5-6
j_gene: TRBJ2-6
d_gene: NA
abundance: NA
CDR3aa: CASSFGVAGANVLTF
CDR3nt: TGTGCCAGCAGCTTCGGGGTAGCTGGGGCCAACGTCCTGACTTTC

v_gene: TRBV12-3/TRBV12-4
j_gene: TRBJ1-5
d_gene: NA
abundance: NA
CDR3aa: CASSTGSRGRRPQPQHF
CDR3nt: TGTGCCAGCAGTACGGGAAGTCGGGGGCGCCGTCCTCAGCCCCAGCATTTT

v_gene: TRBV9
j_gene: TRBJ2-2
d_gene: TRBD1
abundance: NA
CDR3aa: CASSPGDRDTKELFF
CDR3nt: TGTGCCAGCAGCCCTGGGGACAGAGACACAAAAGAGCTGTTTTTT

v_gene: TRBV19
j_gene: TRBJ2-1
d_gene: TRBD2
abundance: NA
CDR3aa: CASSIQSGSDEQFF
CDR3nt: TGTGCCAGTAGTATCCAAAGCGGGAGCGATGAGCAGTTCTTC

v_gene: TRBV15
j_gene: TRBJ1-1
d_gene: NA
abundance: NA
CDR3aa: CATTIEGSHGTEAFF
CDR3nt: TGTGCCACCACCATAGAGGGCAGCCATGGCACTGAAGCTTTCTTT

v_gene: TRBV5-1
j_gene: TRBJ2-5
d_gene: TRBD2
abundance: NA
CDR3aa: CASSSAGERRGETQYF
CDR3nt: TGCGCCAGCAGCTCGGCGGGGGAGAGGAGAGGAGAGACCCAGTACTTC

v_gene: TRBV18
j_gene: TRBJ1-5
d_gene: NA
abundance: once
CDR3aa: CASSPDENQPQHF
CDR3nt: TGTGCCAGCTCACCAGACGAAAATCAGCCCCAGCATTTT

v_gene: TRBV12-3/TRBV12-4
j_gene: TRBJ1-5
d_gene: NA
abundance: NA
CDR3aa: CASNEAGGNQPQHF
CDR3nt: TGTGCCAGCAACGAAGCGGGGGGCAATCAGCCCCAGCATTTT

v_gene: TRBV29-1
j_gene: TRBJ1-4
d_gene: TRBD1
abundance: NA
CDR3aa: CSVGQGGEKLFF
CDR3nt: TGCAGCGTCGGACAGGGAGGAGAAAAACTGTTTTTT

v_gene: TRBV7-9
j_gene: TRBJ1-2
d_gene: TRBD1
abundance: few
CDR3aa: CASSTGGGYGYTF
CDR3nt: TGTGCCAGCAGCACAGGGGGAGGCTATGGCTACACCTTC

v_gene: TRBV6-1
j_gene: TRBJ2-2
d_gene: NA
abundance: few
CDR3aa: CASSGRQNTGELFF
CDR3nt: TGTGCCAGCAGTGGGAGACAGAACACCGGGGAGCTGTTTTTT

v_gene: TRBV5-4
j_gene: TRBJ1-1
d_gene: NA
abundance: once
CDR3aa: CASSEPATMNTEAFF
CDR3nt: TGTGCCAGCAGCGAACCAGCTACGATGAACACTGAAGCTTTCTTT

v_gene: TRBV24-1
j_gene: TRBJ1-5
d_gene: NA
abundance: NA
CDR3aa: CATSDYTVNQPQHF
CDR3nt: TGTGCCACCAGTGATTACACGGTGAATCAGCCCCAGCATTTT